This TCR beta chain was captured by sequencing in a study of cytomegalovirus exposure and HLA in healthy donors. General observations from the study: In an earlier analysis, most TCR beta V segments were productive about 87% or about 30% of the time.

The CDR3 extends over 15 amino acids. Losses at the gene ends were 2 bases for V and 6 bases for J; bases not matched to a gene: 4. CDR1 is LNHDA and CDR2 is SQIVND in the germline V gene (reference sequence). The donors (healthy individuals) were bone marrow donors. The PCR made use of 60 Vbeta and 13 Jbeta primers. Only in-frame clones appear in the TCRdb table, and some are missing; sequencing was by immunoSEQ multiplex PCR. In the table there are under 200,000 clones, more than 65% of which are singletons. On this clone: Antigen unknown.

This clonotype originated in a woman between 50 and 59 years old in good health and CMV-seronegative. The chain employs TRBV19 and TRBJ2-2; 9 positions agree with TRBD1. Specimen: PBMCs. The CDR3 is CASSIWTGDPGELFF. CDR3 DNA: TGTGCCAGTAGTATATGGACAGGGGATCCCGGGGAGCTGTTTTTT.